The clone carrying this T cell receptor (beta chain) was recorded many times. Antigen specificity is unknown. The sample comes from a study of blood T cells in healthy people across ages. Study-wide findings and caveats: The study regarded diversity estimates from one million T cells as underestimates.

A second 7 to 11 cycle PCR used barcoded and J-beta primers. TCRdb re-derived calls from the 5' RACE reads in MiXCR, one entry per CDR3 protein. The repertoire holds 630,000 or so distinct CDR3 sequences, with approximately 30% as singletons. J gave up 7 bases and V 5 bases, and 8 bases lay outside the gene matches. The CDR3 length is 14 residues. Germline V gives CDR1 KGHSH, CDR2 LQKENI. Sequencing was done on a sample of blood. This chain links TRBV18 with TRBJ1-5; 7 nucleotides line up with TRBD1. The receptor's source is a woman of 80 years or more in good health. The CDR3: CASSSEQGSQPQHF. The CDR3 DNA sequence: TGTGCCAGCTCATCTGAACAGGGGAGCCAGCCCCAGCATTTT.